The present entry profiles one T cell receptor beta chain with its context. In the authors' methods: Reference gene primer amplification gave estimated nucleated cell counts. Sequencing used immunoSEQ multiplex PCR; TCRdb keeps in-frame clones, though not all of them. The V and J calls and clone size come from that table; D and trimming were worked out from the DNA. The table includes 400,000 to 450,000 clones, 90% detected once. This specimen comes from a study of blood T cell repertoires in COVID-19. Turning to the study itself: From the United States, Italy and Spain came samples of acute and convalescent COVID-19.

V was pared by 5 bases and J by 9 bases, with 11 bases between. The CDR3 extends over 12 amino acids. Germline V gene lookup returns CDR1 PRHDT and CDR2 FYEKMQ (reference sequence). Cohorts were assigned according to the clinical history that participants reported. Cohort 3 donors were reported recovered after two negative PCRs, clearance, or symptom resolution. Source material: PBMCs or T cells enriched from blood (not recorded which). This sequence originates from a young man who had recovered from COVID-19. The genes are TRBV13 and TRBJ2-1, with D possibly TRBD1 on 6 matching bases. The CDR3 DNA reads as TGTGCCAGCAGCCCACAGGGTACTGAGCAGTTCTTC. Residues: CASSPQGTEQFF.